Below are 26 T cell receptor beta chains sequenced from a single sample in a study of human T cells and chemical hapten exposure. The sample's time point: patch test 3, about 24 weeks after DPC sensitization. Treatment of the sample: therapeutic diphenylcyclopropenone sensitization with weekly scalp DPC. Blood, whole and unfractionated, served as the source for total RNA extraction. One entry per CDR3 protein results from TCRdb running MiXCR on the RACE reads. The sample lists tens of thousands of distinct CDR3 sequences, 9.5% occurring once. Sequenced here: whole blood, sampled in connection with sensitization to the hapten diphenylcyclopropenone (DPC). These receptors were collected from a middle-aged man with alopecia areata. Some clones in this sample may be carry-over from other donors' samples.

The chain links TRBV11-3 to TRBJ1-1; no reliable D call. V was pared by 5 bases and J by 9 bases, with 16 bases between. The CDR3 runs 13 residues. Germline V gene data show CDR1 as SGHNT and CDR2 as YENEEA. CDR3 nucleotide sequence: TGTGCCAGCAGCGCCGGTATCCGTGGAAAAGCTTTCTTT. It is translated as CASSAGIRGKAFF.

This clonotype has only a few counts. The genes are TRBV20-1 and TRBJ2-7; 8 positions match TRBD1. The junction had 6 bases not matched to a gene; V was cut back by 4 bases and J by 4 bases. Looked up from germline, CDR1 is DFQATT and CDR2 is SNEGSKA (reference sequence). This CDR3 has 13 amino acids. CDR3: CSAMGQAEYEQYF. CDR3 coding DNA: TGCAGTGCTATGGGACAGGCCGAGTACGAGCAGTACTTC.

This chain uses TRBV28 with TRBJ2-3; no firm D call. V lost 8 bases and J 5 bases, leaving 20 bases between the germline ends. The CDR3 sequence is 15 residues long. Per the germline V gene, CDR1 is MDHEN and CDR2 is SYDVKM. The CDR3 loop is CASASFGLREDTQYF. In DNA, the CDR3 is TGTGCCAGCGCTTCCTTTGGGCTTCGTGAAGATACGCAGTATTTT. Based on the CDR3 plus reference TRBV28 and TRBJ2-3, the full variable domain is DVKVTQSSRYLVKRTGEKVFLECVQDMDHENMFWYRQDPGLGLRLIYFSYDVKMKEKGDIPEGYSVSREKKERFSLILESASTNQTSMYLCASASFGLREDTQYFGPGTRLTVL.

The chain is built from TRBV7-9 and TRBJ2-5; 7 positions match TRBD2. V was pared by 5 bases and J by 0 bases, with 3 bases of the junction left unmatched. CDR1 SEHNR and CDR2 FQNEAQ come from the germline V gene (reference sequence). The CDR3 contains 14 residues. This CDR3 is CASSRSGDQETQYF. In DNA, the CDR3 is TGTGCCAGCAGCAGGAGCGGGGACCAAGAGACCCAGTACTTC. The full variable domain, with the rest looked up from reference TRBV7-9 and TRBJ2-5, is DTGVSQNPRHKITKRGQNVTFRCDPISEHNRLYWYRQTLGQGPEFLTYFQNEAQLEKSRLLSDRFSAERPKGSFSTLEIQRTEQGDSAMYLCASSRSGDQETQYFGPGTRLLVL.

This clonotype was observed many times. The V and J genes are TRBV2 and TRBJ2-4; TRBD2 matches 10 bases. The CDR3 has 14 amino acids. In germline, CDR1 is SNHLY, CDR2 FYNNEI. Trimming removed 4 bases from V and 9 bases from J; junction bases left unmatched: 6. The CDR3 loop reads CASSGLAGARIQYF. CDR3 DNA: TGTGCCAGCAGTGGGCTAGCGGGAGCGCGCATTCAGTACTTC.

This clonotype has ten or more counts. J is TRBJ2-3 and V is TRBV4-1, with 15 bases fitting TRBD2. The CDR3 loop spans 19 amino acids. Germline V gene lookup returns CDR1 MGHRA and CDR2 YSYEKL. Trimming took 0 bases from V and 3 from J; bases not matched to a gene: 7. The CDR3 sequence is CASSQDSGLAGGGTDTQYF. The CDR3 nucleotides read TGCGCCAGCAGCCAAGATTCGGGACTAGCGGGAGGCGGAACAGATACGCAGTATTTT.

The table lists this clonotype with many counts. CDR3 bases: TGTGCCAGCAGGCAGGATGGGGGTTCCTACGAGCAGTACTTC. Protein: CASRQDGGSYEQYF. V is TRBV7-9 and J is TRBJ2-7, with D perhaps matching TRBD1 or TRBD2 (5 bases each). Trimming pared 6 bases from V and 1 base from J, leaving 13 bases between. CDR1 is SEHNR and CDR2 is FQNEAQ in the germline V gene (reference sequence). The CDR3 runs 14 residues.

This clonotype has ten or more counts. The chain joins TRBV6-1 to TRBJ2-6; perhaps TRBD2 as D (6 bases). The CDR3 length is 17 residues. Germline loops: CDR1 MNHNS, CDR2 SASEGT. The V and J ends lost 7 bases and 1 base respectively, with 17 bases between them. The CDR3 region is CASKREPRKSGANVLTF. DNA of the CDR3: TGTGCCAGCAAACGGGAGCCAAGGAAATCTGGGGCCAACGTCCTGACTTTC.

This clonotype was seen ten or more times. The V and J genes are TRBV7-2 and TRBJ2-2; no clear D gene. This CDR3 comprises 12 residues. V lost 5 bases, J lost 9 bases, and 10 bases lay in between. Looked up from germline, CDR1 is SGHTA and CDR2 is FQGNSA. The CDR3 sequence: CASSGRSRELFF. Written as DNA, the CDR3 is TGTGCCAGCAGCGGCAGGAGCCGGGAGCTGTTTTTT.

V is TRBV27 and J is TRBJ1-1; no firm D call. The ends were cut back, 6 bases at V and 4 bases at J, with 9 bases in the middle. From germline, CDR1 is MNHEY and CDR2 SMNVEV (reference sequence). The CDR3 extends over 12 amino acids. The CDR3 loop reads CASSPSGTEAFF. CDR3 DNA sequence: TGTGCCAGCAGCCCGTCGGGCACTGAAGCTTTCTTT.

The chain links TRBV10-3 to TRBJ1-2; D is ambiguous. V was trimmed by 4 bases and J by 0 bases, leaving 9 bases between them. CDR1 is ENHRY, CDR2 SYGVKD, per germline. CDR3 size: 14 residues. CDR3 protein: CAISGNGANYGYTF. CDR3 bases: TGTGCCATCAGTGGAAACGGAGCTAACTATGGCTACACCTTC.

This clonotype appeared many times. The chain joins TRBV5-4 to TRBJ1-1; D gene uncertain. Germline-derived CDR1 and CDR2 are SGHNT and YYREEE (reference sequence). Trimming pared 4 bases from V and 4 bases from J, leaving 14 bases between. This CDR3 has 14 residues. The CDR3 region has the DNA TGTGCCAGCAGCACTGGACGGAGGGTCACTGAAGCTTTCTTT. This codes for CASSTGRRVTEAFF.

This clonotype was counted many times. The chain uses TRBV7-9 and TRBJ2-1, with 12 bases lining up with TRBD2. The CDR3 runs 17 residues. The germline CDR1 and CDR2 sequences are SEHNR and FQNEAQ (reference sequence). The junction had 11 bases not matched to a gene; V was cut back by 3 bases and J by 8 bases. The DNA for the CDR3 is TGTGCCAGCAGCTTGGTGTGGGAGACTAGCGGGAGCGATGAGCAGTTCTTC. Residues: CASSLVWETSGSDEQFF.

There are a few counts of this clonotype. The chain links TRBV6-1 to TRBJ2-5; TRBD1 is a possible D gene (5 bases). The CDR3 contains 13 residues. The V gene's germline CDR1 is MNHNS and CDR2 SASEGT. Trimming removed 2 bases from V and 5 bases from J, with 9 bases in between. The CDR3 loop is CASSESGSETQYF. CDR3 nucleotide sequence: TGTGCCAGCAGTGAATCAGGGTCCGAGACCCAGTACTTC.

This clonotype was observed a handful of times. The chain recombines TRBV4-1 with TRBJ1-6, with 8 bases lining up with TRBD1. V dropped 0 bases and J dropped 3; count of bases not matched to a gene: 4. The CDR3 runs 17 residues. The germline V gene has CDR1 MGHRA and CDR2 YSYEKL. The CDR3 DNA reads as TGCGCCAGCAGCCAAGAAGGGGGACAGGTCTATAATTCACCCCTCCACTTT. Translating gives CASSQEGGQVYNSPLHF.

This clonotype was observed at least ten times. CDR3 loop: CASSQDGQATQPQHF. The CDR3 DNA sequence: TGCGCCAGCAGCCAGGATGGACAGGCGACTCAGCCCCAGCATTTT. The chain recombines TRBV4-1 with TRBJ1-5; 7 positions match TRBD1. Germline CDR1 is MGHRA and CDR2 is YSYEKL. The junction had 8 bases not matched to a gene; V was cut back by 3 bases and J by 6 bases. This CDR3 has 15 amino acids.

This chain connects TRBV10-2 to TRBJ1-3; D possibly corresponds to TRBD1 (5 bases). The germline CDR1 and CDR2 sequences are WSHSY and SAAADI. V dropped 6 bases and J dropped 6 bases, with 15 bases sitting between them. This CDR3 has 14 amino acids. CDR3 sequence: CASRTTGAENTIYF. DNA for the CDR3: TGCGCCAGCAGGACTACCGGGGCTGAAAACACCATATATTTT.

The table lists this clonotype with a few counts. This sequence joins TRBV28 and TRBJ2-5; D gene unclear. CDR3 length equals 14 residues. Trimming stripped 2 bases from V and 1 base from J, with 8 bases between. Germline lookup yields CDR1 MDHEN and CDR2 SYDVKM. CDR3 sequence (DNA): TGTGCCAGCAGTTTAAGGGCCCTCCAAGAGACCCAGTACTTC. Amino acids: CASSLRALQETQYF.

This clonotype has more than one count but fewer than ten. This sequence joins TRBV6-1 and TRBJ2-5, with 12 nucleotides matching TRBD2. V lost 7 bases and J lost 2; bases outside the gene matches: 2. Germline CDR1 reads MNHNS; CDR2 reads SASEGT. The CDR3 is made up of 14 amino acids. This CDR3 reads CASILAGGQETQYF. CDR3 nucleotides: TGTGCCAGCATCCTAGCGGGAGGGCAAGAGACCCAGTACTTC.

This clonotype was recorded at least ten times. The V gene is TRBV2, the J gene TRBJ1-2; TRBD1 matches 9 bases. J gave up 2 bases and V 6 bases, and 7 bases lay outside the gene matches. Germline values: CDR1 SNHLY, CDR2 FYNNEI. CDR3 length: 15 residues. The CDR3 reads CASRRDREGNYGYTF. The CDR3 nucleotides read TGTGCCAGCAGGCGGGACAGGGAGGGAAACTATGGCTACACCTTC.

This clonotype appeared a few times. The chain uses TRBV20-1 and TRBJ2-5, with 13 bases that match TRBD2. The CDR3 runs to 15 residues. V was pared by 3 bases and J by 3 bases, with 4 bases of the junction left unmatched. CDR1 is DFQATT and CDR2 is SNEGSKA in the germline V gene (reference sequence). Here the CDR3 reads CSARDTSGREETQYF. The CDR3 DNA sequence: TGCAGTGCTAGGGACACTAGCGGGAGGGAAGAGACCCAGTACTTC.

This clonotype was counted between two and nine times. The chain links TRBV30 to TRBJ2-2, with TRBD2 identical over 9 bases. V lost 8 bases and J lost 4; bases outside the gene matches: 5. The CDR3 has 13 amino acids. Germline-derived CDR1 and CDR2 are GTSNPN and SVGIG (reference sequence). The CDR3 protein is CAGTSGFTGELFF. The CDR3, as DNA: TGTGCCGGAACTAGCGGGTTCACCGGGGAGCTGTTTTTT.

This clonotype was counted ten times or more. The genes are TRBV9 and TRBJ1-1, with a tentative D call TRBD1 (5 bases). CDR1 is SGDLS and CDR2 is YYNGEE in the germline V gene. CDR3 length: 15 residues. Trimming removed 3 bases at V and 0 bases at J, with 12 bases between. CDR3 DNA sequence: TGTGCCAGCAGCGGAACCTGGACACTGAACACTGAAGCTTTCTTT. It specifies CASSGTWTLNTEAFF.

The chain couples TRBV6-5 to TRBJ1-5, with a weak D call TRBD1 (6 bases). V was clipped by 6 bases and J by 1 base, with 10 bases between them. Germline values: CDR1 MNHEY, CDR2 SVGAGI. The CDR3 is 14 amino acids. The CDR3 region is CASSAGHSNQPQHF. For the CDR3, the DNA is TGTGCCAGCAGCGCGGGACACAGCAATCAGCCCCAGCATTTT.

This clonotype showed up many times. The junction differs from germline at one of its ends, possibly a read error. The genes are TRBV7-7 and TRBJ2-2; weak D call: TRBD2 (5 bases). CDR1 is SSHAT and CDR2 is FNYEAQ in the germline V gene (reference sequence). CDR3 length: 13 residues. CDR3 DNA sequence: TGTGCTAGCAGCCGGAACCGGGACGGGGAGCTGTTTTTT. The encoded protein is CASSRNRDGELFF.

This clonotype was seen a handful of times. The chain uses TRBV6-1 and TRBJ1-2; D is ambiguous. The CDR3 is 14 amino acids. The V gene's germline CDR1 is MNHNS and CDR2 SASEGT. The germline V and J ends were trimmed by 1 base and 8 bases, with 14 bases remaining between them. In nucleotides, the CDR3 is TGTGCCAGCAGTGAAGGCCCCGGCATTGGCGGCTACACCTTC. It translates to CASSEGPGIGGYTF.